Presented here are 22 T cell receptor beta chains from one specimen sequenced in a study of T cell repertoires in cytomegalovirus infection (dated by TCRdb to about 2019). Instrument on record: Illumina HiSeq 1500. TCRdb reanalyzed the raw reads on its own, using fastp at Q25 for trimming and MiXCR for clone calling, and kept in-frame beta chains. Rows matching on CDR3 protein sequence are summarized as one entry with the most common DNA and genes. The sample contains hundreds of thousands of distinct CDR3 sequences, about 17% of them found a single time. The top ten hold around 11% of the sample. The sample was PBMCs. These receptors all come from a human donor in good health (CMV status not recorded). Some clones in this sample may be carry-over from other donors' samples.

The rearrangement links TRBV4-2 to TRBJ1-4, with D perhaps matching TRBD1 (5 bases). The V gene lost 0 bases and the J gene lost 8 bases, with 10 bases spanning the gap. The CDR3 extends over 14 amino acids. The germline V gene encodes CDR1 LGHNA and CDR2 YNFKEQ. CDR3 sequence reads: CASSQEQESEKLFF. The DNA of the CDR3 is TGTGCCAGCAGCCAAGAACAGGAGTCCGAAAAACTGTTTTTT.

This clonotype was found many times. This chain uses TRBV19 with TRBJ2-5; D possibly corresponds to TRBD1 (5 bases). Germline V gene sequence: CDR1 LNHDA, CDR2 SQIVND (reference sequence). The germline V and J ends were trimmed by 6 bases and 7 bases, with 18 bases remaining between them. The CDR3 runs to 14 residues. The chain's CDR3 is CASSQRGRSMTQYF. The DNA of the CDR3 is TGTGCCAGTAGCCAAAGGGGCCGATCCATGACCCAGTACTTC. The complete variable domain, with remaining parts taken from reference TRBV19 and TRBJ2-5, reads DGGITQSPKYLFRKEGQNVTLSCEQNLNHDAMYWYRQDPGQGLRLIYYSQIVNDFQKGDIAEGYSVSREKKESFPLTVTSAQKNPTAFYLCASSQRGRSMTQYFGPGTRLLVL.

This clonotype was seen ten or more times. The V gene is TRBV7-6, the J gene TRBJ2-3, with 8 nucleotides matching TRBD2. Per germline, CDR1 SGHVS and CDR2 FNYEAQ. Trimming took 5 bases from V and 6 from J; bases not matched to a gene: 16. CDR3 length equals 17 residues. The CDR3 here is CASSPAVRGGKGDTQYF. The CDR3 DNA reads TGTGCCAGCAGCCCGGCGGTACGCGGGGGGAAGGGGGATACGCAGTATTTT.

The chain employs TRBV20-1 and TRBJ2-2; D ambiguous. There are 14 residues in the CDR3. Per germline, CDR1 DFQATT and CDR2 SNEGSKA (reference sequence). Trimming shortened V by 0 bases and J by 6 bases, and 11 bases separated the two germline ends. The CDR3 DNA sequence: TGCAGTGCTAGAGATCTAGAGGAAGCCGGGGAGCTGTTTTTT. Residues: CSARDLEEAGELFF.

This clonotype has just a few counts. J is TRBJ2-5 and V is TRBV20-1, with 10 positions matching TRBD1. CDR1 and CDR2 (germline): DFQATT, SNEGSKA (reference sequence). There are 15 residues in the CDR3. The junction had 9 bases not matched to a gene; V was cut back by 6 bases and J by 2 bases. CDR3 sequence: CSAAPGQGGQETQYF. CDR3 DNA sequence: TGCAGTGCGGCCCCAGGACAGGGGGGTCAAGAGACCCAGTACTTC.

This clonotype occurred many times. This sequence joins TRBV12-3 or TRBV12-4 and TRBJ1-5; D gene ambiguous. The ends were cut back, 3 bases at V and 0 bases at J, with 9 bases in the middle. CDR3 length equals 15 residues. The CDR3 coding sequence is TGTGCCAGCAGTTTGGCTACAGATAGCAATCAGCCCCAGCATTTT. Protein product: CASSLATDSNQPQHF.

In this sample, this clonotype turned up many times. V gene TRBV11-3 combines with J gene TRBJ2-2, with D perhaps matching TRBD1 (5 bases). This CDR3 is 15 amino acids long. Trimming removed 5 bases at V and 1 base at J, with 11 bases between. CDR1 is SGHNT and CDR2 is YENEEA in the germline V gene. The chain's CDR3 is CASSHATENTGELFF. CDR3 coding DNA: TGTGCCAGCAGCCACGCGACAGAGAACACCGGGGAGCTGTTTTTT.

The rearrangement uses TRBV20-1 and TRBJ2-7; 9 bases line up with TRBD2. This CDR3 is built from 15 residues. V gave up 3 bases and J gave up 6 bases; unmatched junction bases: 12. CDR1 and CDR2 (germline): DFQATT, SNEGSKA (reference sequence). Here the CDR3 DNA reads TGCAGTGCTAGGACCCGACGGGCGGGGGGGCGCGAGCAGTACTTC. Protein sequence: CSARTRRAGGREQYF.

A single count supports this clonotype. At one end the junction does not follow the germline gene, possibly because of a read error. V gene TRBV2 combines with J gene TRBJ2-7, with D possibly matching TRBD1 (5 bases). The CDR3 runs 13 residues. CDR1 is SNHLY and CDR2 is FYNNEI in the germline V gene. In nucleotides, the CDR3 is TGTGCCAGCAGGGGGCCGAGCTCCTACGGGCAGTACTTC. Translated, it gives CASRGPSSYGQYF.

This clonotype showed up many times. This rearrangement joins TRBV24-1 to TRBJ1-2; 7 positions match TRBD1. Germline V CDR1 and CDR2: KGHDR, SFDVKD. The CDR3 contains 15 residues. Unmatched junction bases numbered 8, after V lost 4 bases and J lost 4 bases. The CDR3 sequence: CATSDPDRVGYGYTF. The CDR3 region has the DNA TGTGCCACCAGTGACCCCGACAGGGTTGGCTATGGCTACACCTTC.

V gene TRBV7-3 combines with J gene TRBJ2-1, with a weak D call TRBD2 (5 bases). Trimming left V 2 bases short and J 4 bases short, with 12 bases between. This CDR3 is built from 15 residues. In germline, CDR1 is SGHTA, CDR2 FQGTGA. This CDR3 reads CASSLDAAEYNEQFF. In DNA, the CDR3 is TGTGCCAGCAGCTTAGATGCAGCGGAATACAATGAGCAGTTCTTC.

This chain joins TRBV5-4 and TRBJ1-1, with D hard to call. Per the germline V gene, CDR1 is SGHNT and CDR2 is YYREEE (reference sequence). This CDR3 has 15 residues. V lost 2 bases and J lost 1, with 12 bases in between. CDR3 loop: CASSLQPKGNTEAFF. The CDR3 DNA is TGTGCCAGCAGCTTACAGCCTAAAGGGAACACTGAAGCTTTCTTT.

This clonotype showed up just a few times. J is TRBJ2-7 and V is TRBV28; TRBD1 matches 9 bases. Germline assignment: CDR1 MDHEN and CDR2 SYDVKM. The CDR3 consists of 13 residues. V lost 8 bases and J lost 6; bases outside the gene matches: 8. The CDR3 bases are TGTGCCAGCCGGGACAGGGAGTCTGGCGAGCAGTACTTC. Encoded protein: CASRDRESGEQYF.

J is TRBJ2-3 and V is TRBV20-1; TRBD1 agrees at 7 bases. The germline gives CDR1 DFQATT, CDR2 SNEGSKA (reference sequence). V lost 2 bases, J lost 4 bases, and 12 bases stayed unmatched. The CDR3 consists of 16 residues. The CDR3 loop is CSARSVRDSNADTQYF. The DNA for the CDR3 is TGCAGTGCTAGATCGGTACGGGACAGCAACGCAGATACGCAGTATTTT.

This rearrangement joins TRBV5-1 to TRBJ2-5, with a possible D match to TRBD1 (6 bases). The CDR3 has 13 residues. Trimming removed 7 bases at V and 1 base at J, with 11 bases between. CDR1 SGHRS and CDR2 YFSETQ come from the germline V gene. CDR3: CASGRGLQETQYF. The DNA of the CDR3 is TGCGCCAGCGGCAGGGGTCTCCAAGAGACCCAGTACTTC. The variable domain in full, with the rest retrieved from reference TRBV5-1 and TRBJ2-5, is KAGVTQTPRYLIKTRGQQVTLSCSPISGHRSVSWYQQTPGQGLQFLFEYFSETQRNKGNFPGRFSGRQFSNSRSEMNVSTLELGDSALYLCASGRGLQETQYFGPGTRLLVL.

Only a few counts were recorded for this clonotype. The chain has TRBV11-2 and TRBJ2-2; the D gene is possibly TRBD2 (6 bases). The CDR3 covers 14 residues. Germline V gene lookup returns CDR1 SGHAT and CDR2 FQNNGV. Trimming took off 3 bases at V and 6 bases at J, with 11 bases between the two ends. CDR3 coding DNA: TGTGCCAGCAGCTTTTTAGCGGCCGCCGGGGAGCTGTTTTTT. It specifies CASSFLAAAGELFF.

The sample holds many counts of this clonotype. J is TRBJ2-7 and V is TRBV4-1; 8 nucleotides agree with TRBD1. The length of the CDR3 is 13 residues. Germline V gene data show CDR1 as MGHRA and CDR2 as YSYEKL. V lost 0 bases to trimming and J lost 6 bases; unmatched junction nucleotides: 1. CDR3 in amino acids: CASSQETGAEQYF. The CDR3 DNA is TGCGCCAGCAGCCAAGAGACAGGGGCCGAGCAGTACTTC.

CDR3 loop: CASSWGTDTEAFF. CDR3 sequence (DNA): TGTGCCAGCAGCTGGGGGACAGACACTGAAGCTTTCTTT. The chain has TRBV12-3 or TRBV12-4 and TRBJ1-1; 7 positions match TRBD1. There are 13 residues in the CDR3. V shed 6 bases and J 3 bases; nucleotides not matched to a gene: 4.

In its sample, this clonotype was seen many times. The chain combines TRBV12-3 or TRBV12-4 with TRBJ1-1; D unresolved. This CDR3 comprises 15 residues. The V end lost 6 bases, the J end lost 4 bases, and 18 bases lay between the germline ends. CDR3 sequence: CASSPELPGGTEAFF. For the CDR3, the DNA is TGTGCCAGCAGCCCCGAGCTGCCTGGCGGCACTGAAGCTTTCTTT.

This clonotype was detected a few times. The rearrangement links TRBV6-5 to TRBJ2-7; D gene uncertain. In germline, CDR1 is MNHEY, CDR2 SVGAGI. V was cut by 0 bases and J by 3 bases, with 12 bases left in between. CDR3 length: 15 residues. The CDR3 region has the DNA TGTGCCAGCAGTTACTCTGGGTTCCCTGGCTACGAGCAGTACTTC. This gives the protein CASSYSGFPGYEQYF.

This clonotype was detected many times. V gene TRBV7-9 combines with J gene TRBJ2-7, with 8 bases matching TRBD1. CDR1 is SEHNR, CDR2 FQNEAQ, per germline (reference sequence). The J segment lost 0 bases and the V segment lost 4 bases, leaving 8 bases of the junction unmatched. The CDR3 covers 16 residues. In DNA, the CDR3 is TGTGCCAGCAGCTATATTCGGACAGGGAGCTCCTACGAGCAGTACTTC. Translated, it gives CASSYIRTGSSYEQYF. Based on the CDR3 plus reference TRBV7-9 and TRBJ2-7, the full variable domain is DTGVSQNPRHKITKRGQNVTFRCDPISEHNRLYWYRQTLGQGPEFLTYFQNEAQLEKSRLLSDRFSAERPKGSFSTLEIQRTEQGDSAMYLCASSYIRTGSSYEQYFGPGTRLTVT.

This clonotype has a handful of counts. V usage is TRBV28 and J usage is TRBJ1-6, with D possibly TRBD1 on 6 matching bases. Trimming removed 6 bases at V and 6 bases at J, with 12 bases between. The V gene's germline CDR1 is MDHEN and CDR2 SYDVKM. CDR3 size: 14 residues. The CDR3 spells CASRPGQFNSPLHF. The CDR3 DNA reads TGTGCCAGCAGGCCCGGACAGTTTAATTCACCCCTCCACTTT.